This TCR beta chain emerged from a study of PD-L1 blockade in urothelial cancer. This clone was detected only once. The time point is: peripheral blood 6 weeks after treatment start. The assay was immunoSEQ multiplex PCR, and TCRdb's table has in-frame clones only and misses some. The sample includes about 130,000 clones, about 82% seen only once; the top ten take around 2.4%. The TCR originated in a man between 50 and 59 years old with urothelial cancer. The source was PBMCs, collected around atezolizumab (anti-PD-L1) treatment.

The CDR3 spells CASSIERLAKNIQYF. The DNA of the CDR3 is TGTGCCAGTAGTATAGAGCGGCTAGCCAAAAACATTCAGTACTTC. The rearrangement joins TRBV19 to TRBJ2-4; D is unresolved. Germline V CDR1 and CDR2: LNHDA, SQIVND (reference sequence). V was pared by 0 bases and J by 0 bases, with 6 bases between. The CDR3 totals 15 residues.